These T cell receptor beta chains were read from a single sample in a study of T-cell reconstitution after alpha-beta-depleted transplantation in children. TCRdb reprocessed the PCR reads with MiXCR, giving one entry per CDR3 protein. Of 450,000 to 550,000 distinct CDR3 sequences listed, approximately 10% are singletons. Specimen: PBMCs, mostly from graft donor cells, collected 180 days after TCRalphabeta/CD19-depleted stem cell transplant. The receptor set was obtained from a female patient between 2 and 15 years old who had a stem cell transplant for aplastic anemia, so the T cells may come from the graft donor. Both conserved end residues are part of each CDR3. D genes are given only for firm matches. Not every row has a clone size; where given, it reads once, few, many or a size class.

>TRBD1|few|TRBV11-2|TRBJ2-6
CASSLRAGGPSGANVLTF
TGTGCCAGCAGCTTGAGGGCAGGGGGCCCCTCTGGGGCCAACGTCCTGACTTTC
>NA|few|TRBV28|TRBJ1-5
CANSERGTQPQHF
TGTGCCAACTCCGAACGGGGTACTCAGCCCCAGCATTTT
>NA|NA|TRBV4-1|TRBJ2-2
CASSQGQLNTGELFF
TGCGCCAGCAGCCAAGGGCAGCTGAACACCGGGGAGCTGTTTTTT
>NA|many|TRBV12-3/TRBV12-4|TRBJ1-6
CASSLGAGPFF
TGTGCCAGCAGTTTGGGGGCTGGCCCCTTCTTT
>TRBD1|many|TRBV5-1|TRBJ2-2
CASSSDRGATGELFF
TGCGCCAGCAGTTCCGACAGGGGAGCCACCGGGGAGCTGTTTTTT
>NA|NA|TRBV5-4|TRBJ2-1
CASSLGVRSYNEQFF
TGTGCCAGCAGCTTAGGGGTCCGCTCCTACAATGAGCAGTTCTTC
>NA|NA|TRBV29-1|TRBJ2-5
CSAMGETQYF
TGCAGCGCAATGGGGGAGACCCAGTACTTC
>NA|NA|TRBV7-9|TRBJ1-4
CASSVTGREKKFF
TGTGCCAGCAGCGTGACGGGCCGGGAGAAAAAGTTTTTT
>NA|few|TRBV12-3/TRBV12-4|TRBJ2-4
CASSVDDLGIQYF
TGTGCCAGCAGTGTCGACGACTTGGGCATTCAGTACTTC
>NA|few|TRBV6-1|TRBJ2-1
CASSPVREQFF
TGTGCCAGTAGCCCAGTCAGGGAACAGTTCTTC
>TRBD1|many|TRBV12-3/TRBV12-4|TRBJ1-2
CASSLGTGGLGYTF
TGTGCCAGCAGCCTTGGGACAGGGGGCCTTGGCTACACCTTC
>NA|NA|TRBV6-1|TRBJ2-1
CASRFISLSDNEQFF
TGTGCCAGCAGGTTCATAAGCCTATCCGACAATGAGCAGTTCTTC
>NA|few|TRBV7-2|TRBJ2-1
CASSSLGMYNEQFF
TGTGCCAGCAGCTCCCTCGGGATGTACAATGAGCAGTTCTTC
>NA|many|TRBV28|TRBJ2-7
CASSQYPYEQYF
TGTGCCAGCAGTCAGTATCCCTACGAGCAGTACTTC
>NA|NA|TRBV20-1|TRBJ1-5
CSARPGAPNQPQHF
TGCAGTGCCCGACCCGGGGCCCCGAATCAGCCCCAGCATTTT
>TRBD2|few|TRBV15|TRBJ2-1
CATSWREAYEQFF
TGTGCCACCAGTTGGCGGGAGGCATATGAGCAGTTCTTC
>TRBD2|NA|TRBV19|TRBJ2-1
CASSTGGTYNEQFF
TGTGCCAGTAGTACGGGAGGCACCTACAATGAGCAGTTCTTC
>TRBD1|NA|TRBV20-1|TRBJ2-2
CSAPLPRGGTTGELFF
TGCAGTGCTCCTCTTCCGAGAGGGGGCACCACCGGGGAGCTGTTTTTT
>TRBD1|NA|TRBV5-1|TRBJ1-4
CASSWGTGTENEKLFF
TGCGCCAGCAGCTGGGGCACCGGGACAGAAAATGAAAAACTGTTTTTT
>TRBD2|few|TRBV7-2|TRBJ2-3
CASSRGRAPGEDTQYF
TGTGCCAGCAGCCGGGGGAGGGCCCCCGGGGAAGATACGCAGTATTTT
>TRBD2|few|TRBV7-2|TRBJ2-2
CASSPRAGGGELFF
TGTGCCAGCAGCCCCAGAGCGGGAGGAGGGGAGCTGTTTTTT
>TRBD1|few|TRBV5-1|TRBJ1-2
CASSTGTGVPYGYTF
TGCGCCAGCAGCACCGGGACAGGGGTACCCTATGGCTACACCTTC
>NA|few|TRBV6-5|TRBJ2-1
CASSSPWGAPHEQFF
TGTGCCAGCAGTTCCCCGTGGGGGGCACCCCATGAGCAGTTCTTC
>TRBD2|many|TRBV9|TRBJ2-1
CASSDGGGSYNEQFF
TGTGCCAGCAGCGACGGCGGGGGTTCCTACAATGAGCAGTTCTTC
>NA|few|TRBV19|TRBJ2-2
CASVASSYTGELFF
TGTGCCAGTGTGGCCTCCTCATACACCGGGGAGCTGTTTTTT
>NA|few|TRBV5-5|TRBJ2-1
CASSLAYTGYSSYNEQFF
TGTGCCAGCAGCTTGGCCTATACGGGATATAGCTCCTACAATGAGCAGTTCTTC
>NA|NA|TRBV4-3|TRBJ2-3
CASSQDASRRGADTQYF
TGCGCCAGCAGCCAAGATGCCTCCCGGAGGGGAGCAGATACGCAGTATTTT
>NA|NA|TRBV7-2|TRBJ2-2
CASSRTAPTGELFF
TGTGCCAGCAGCAGGACAGCGCCCACCGGGGAGCTGTTTTTT
>TRBD2|NA|TRBV20-1|TRBJ2-1
CSAAAGGPPNEQFF
TGCAGTGCTGCAGCGGGGGGGCCGCCCAATGAGCAGTTCTTC
>NA|NA|TRBV15|TRBJ2-1
CATSRDPGSNEQFF
TGTGCCACCAGCAGAGATCCTGGTTCCAATGAGCAGTTCTTC
>NA|few|TRBV19|TRBJ1-2
CATPGEDYGYTF
TGTGCCACCCCGGGAGAGGACTATGGCTACACCTTC
>TRBD1|many|TRBV24-1|TRBJ2-6
CATQTGASGANVLTF
TGTGCCACCCAAACAGGGGCGAGTGGGGCCAACGTCCTGACTTTC
>NA|NA|TRBV4-1|TRBJ1-5
CASSLDRTDNQPQHF
TGCGCCAGCAGCCTCGACCGGACGGACAATCAGCCCCAGCATTTT
>TRBD2|many|TRBV12-3/TRBV12-4|TRBJ2-1
CASSPLTSRGGNEQFF
TGTGCCAGCAGCCCGCTGACTAGCCGTGGTGGGAATGAGCAGTTCTTC
>TRBD2|NA|TRBV4-3|TRBJ2-5
CASSQWKWASGRETQYF
TGCGCCAGCAGCCAGTGGAAGTGGGCTAGCGGGAGAGAGACCCAGTACTTC
>NA|NA|TRBV20-1|TRBJ2-1
CSAHRTSYIEQFF
TGCAGTGCTCATCGTACTAGTTATATTGAGCAGTTCTTC
>NA|NA|TRBV7-9|TRBJ2-7
CASSLAVHSYEQYF
TGTGCCAGCAGCTTAGCGGTTCACTCCTACGAGCAGTACTTC
>NA|few|TRBV28|TRBJ2-7
CASSFPPSYEQYF
TGTGCCAGCAGTTTCCCGCCGTCCTACGAGCAGTACTTC
>NA|NA|TRBV28|TRBJ1-6
CASSLARGFDNSPLHF
TGTGCCAGCAGTTTAGCGAGGGGGTTCGATAATTCACCCCTCCACTTT
>NA|few|TRBV11-3|TRBJ1-1
CASSVNSDRVTEAFF
TGTGCCAGCAGCGTGAACAGCGATCGAGTCACTGAAGCTTTCTTT
>TRBD1|many|TRBV27|TRBJ2-1
CASSMTGGSYNEQFF
TGTGCCAGCAGTATGACAGGGGGCTCCTACAATGAGCAGTTCTTC
>NA|many|TRBV6-2/TRBV6-3|TRBJ2-6
CASRNLGAGANVLTF
TGTGCCAGCAGGAATTTGGGCGCCGGGGCCAACGTCCTGACTTTC
>TRBD2|NA|TRBV7-6|TRBJ2-1
CASSPGLAGLSEQFF
TGTGCCAGCAGCCCAGGGCTAGCGGGACTCAGTGAGCAGTTCTTC
>NA|once|TRBV11-2|TRBJ2-1
CASSPAGSEQFF
TGTGCCAGCAGCCCCGCGGGAAGTGAGCAGTTCTTC
>NA|few|TRBV12-3/TRBV12-4|TRBJ1-1
CASSLVFLGWYTEAFF
TGTGCCAGCAGTTTAGTATTCCTAGGGTGGTACACTGAAGCTTTCTTT
>NA|NA|TRBV20-1|TRBJ2-5
CSASSLAETQYF
TGCAGTGCTAGTTCACTCGCGGAGACCCAGTACTTC
>TRBD1|few|TRBV28|TRBJ2-1
CASSFMPGQGANEQFF
TGTGCCAGCAGTTTCATGCCGGGACAGGGGGCGAATGAGCAGTTCTTC
>NA|NA|TRBV20-1|TRBJ1-2
CSASWYRTEGYTF
TGCAGTGCTAGTTGGTACAGGACAGAGGGCTACACCTTC
>TRBD2|many|TRBV28|TRBJ2-5
CASSFILLAGDGKTQYF
TGTGCCAGCAGTTTTATCCTCCTAGCGGGAGACGGGAAGACCCAGTACTTC
>TRBD1|NA|TRBV5-1|TRBJ1-4
CASSFGTGLFEKLFF
TGCGCCAGCAGCTTCGGGACAGGGCTGTTCGAAAAACTGTTTTTT
>NA|few|TRBV7-2|TRBJ2-2
CASSSSSNTGELFF
TGTGCCAGCAGCTCAAGCTCGAACACCGGGGAGCTGTTTTTT
>NA|few|TRBV9|TRBJ2-7
CASSVDGVTYEQYF
TGTGCCAGCAGCGTAGACGGTGTTACCTACGAGCAGTACTTC
>TRBD1|few|TRBV20-1|TRBJ1-2
CSAMDRGGYTF
TGCAGTGCTATGGACAGGGGCGGCTACACCTTC